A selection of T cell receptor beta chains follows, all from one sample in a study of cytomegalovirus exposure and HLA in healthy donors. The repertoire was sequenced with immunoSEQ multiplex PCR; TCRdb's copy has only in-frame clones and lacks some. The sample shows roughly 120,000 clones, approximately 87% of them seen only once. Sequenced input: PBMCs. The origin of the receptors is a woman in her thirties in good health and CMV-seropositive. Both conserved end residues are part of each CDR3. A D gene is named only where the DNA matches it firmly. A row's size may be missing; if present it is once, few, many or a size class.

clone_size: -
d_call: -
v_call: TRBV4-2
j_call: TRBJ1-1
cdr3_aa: CASSINTEAFF
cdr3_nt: TGTGCCAGCAGCATAAACACTGAAGCTTTCTTT

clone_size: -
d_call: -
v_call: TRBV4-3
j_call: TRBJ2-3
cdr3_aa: CASSQDWLATGTDTQYF
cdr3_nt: TGCGCCAGCAGCCAAGATTGGCTAGCGACGGGCACAGATACGCAGTATTTT

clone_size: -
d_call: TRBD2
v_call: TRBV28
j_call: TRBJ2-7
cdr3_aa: CASSLFAGVGEQYF
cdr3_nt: TGTGCCAGCAGTTTATTTGCGGGAGTCGGTGAGCAGTACTTC

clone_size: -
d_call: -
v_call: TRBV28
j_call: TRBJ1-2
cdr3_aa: CASSRGPANYGYTF
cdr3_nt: TGTGCCAGCAGCAGGGGACCTGCTAACTATGGCTACACCTTC

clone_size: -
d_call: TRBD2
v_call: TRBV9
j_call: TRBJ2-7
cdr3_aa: CASSRTSGSNYEQYF
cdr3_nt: TGTGCCAGCAGCCGAACTAGCGGGAGTAATTACGAGCAGTACTTC

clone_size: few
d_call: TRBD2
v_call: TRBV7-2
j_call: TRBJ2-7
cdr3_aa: CASSLAVLSGTSSYEQYF
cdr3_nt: TGTGCCAGCAGCTTAGCGGTGCTAAGCGGGACGAGCTCCTACGAGCAGTACTTC

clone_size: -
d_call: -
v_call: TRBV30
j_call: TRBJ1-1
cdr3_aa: CAWRGDRNTEAFF
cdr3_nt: TGTGCCTGGAGGGGCGACAGAAACACTGAAGCTTTCTTT

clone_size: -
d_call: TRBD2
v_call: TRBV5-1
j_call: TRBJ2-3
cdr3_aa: CASSYTSGGPQDTQYF
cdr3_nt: TGCGCCAGCAGTTATACTAGCGGGGGGCCACAAGATACGCAGTATTTT

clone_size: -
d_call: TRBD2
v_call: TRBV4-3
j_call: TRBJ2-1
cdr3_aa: CASSTSHSGRTDNEQFF
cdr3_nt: TGCGCCAGCAGCACCTCTCATAGCGGGCGTACAGACAATGAGCAGTTCTTC

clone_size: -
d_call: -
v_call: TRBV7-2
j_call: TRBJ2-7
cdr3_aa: CASSTRDASSYEQYF
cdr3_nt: TGTGCCAGCAGCACCAGGGATGCTAGCTCCTACGAGCAGTACTTC

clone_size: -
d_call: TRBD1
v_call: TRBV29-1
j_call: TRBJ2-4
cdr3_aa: CSGGQGSGIQYF
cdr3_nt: TGCAGCGGGGGACAGGGCTCGGGCATTCAGTACTTC

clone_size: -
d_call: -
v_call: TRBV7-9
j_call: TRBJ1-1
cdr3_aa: CASSPRQVLRATEAFF
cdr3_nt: TGTGCCAGCAGCCCAAGACAGGTTTTACGGGCTACTGAAGCTTTCTTT

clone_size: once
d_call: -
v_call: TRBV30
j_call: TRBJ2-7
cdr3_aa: CAWDPGTSYYEQYF
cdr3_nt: TGTGCCTGGGACCCCGGGACTTCCTACTACGAGCAGTACTTC

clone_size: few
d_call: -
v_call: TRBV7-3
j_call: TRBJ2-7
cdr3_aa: CASTPRGRRYEQYF
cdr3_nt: TGTGCCAGCACCCCTAGGGGCCGGCGGTACGAGCAGTACTTC

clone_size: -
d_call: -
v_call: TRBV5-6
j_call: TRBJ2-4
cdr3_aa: CASSLRGTKNIQYF
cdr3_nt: TGTGCCAGCAGCTTAAGGGGGACCAAAAACATTCAGTACTTC

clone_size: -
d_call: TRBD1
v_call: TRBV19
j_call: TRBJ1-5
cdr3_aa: CASSIRSAGGDQPQHF
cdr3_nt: TGTGCCAGTAGTATCCGGTCGGCAGGGGGCGATCAGCCCCAGCATTTT

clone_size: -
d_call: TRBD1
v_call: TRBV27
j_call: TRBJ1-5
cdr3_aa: CASSRTGEGNQPQHF
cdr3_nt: TGTGCCAGCAGTAGGACAGGGGAGGGCAATCAGCCCCAGCATTTT

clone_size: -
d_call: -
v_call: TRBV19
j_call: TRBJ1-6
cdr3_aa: CASSIEAAYNSPLHF
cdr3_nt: TGTGCCAGTAGTATCGAGGCGGCATATAATTCACCCCTCCACTTT

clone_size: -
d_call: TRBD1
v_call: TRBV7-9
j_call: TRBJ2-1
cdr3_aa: CASSFWDSGNEQFF
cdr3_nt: TGTGCCAGCAGCTTCTGGGACAGCGGCAATGAGCAGTTCTTC

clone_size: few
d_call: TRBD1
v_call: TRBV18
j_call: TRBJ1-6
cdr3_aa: CASSLGTGVSPLHF
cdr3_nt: TGTGCCAGCTCACTCGGGACAGGGGTATCACCCCTCCACTTT

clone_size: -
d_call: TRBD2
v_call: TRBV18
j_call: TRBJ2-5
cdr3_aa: CASSPEAGALPRETQYF
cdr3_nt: TGTGCCAGCTCACCTGAAGCGGGAGCGCTCCCCAGGGAGACCCAGTACTTC

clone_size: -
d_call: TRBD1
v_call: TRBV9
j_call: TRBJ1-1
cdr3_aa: CASSPRTGGGTGRGTEAFF
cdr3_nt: TGTGCCAGCAGCCCTCGCACAGGGGGGGGTACAGGGCGCGGGACTGAAGCTTTCTTT

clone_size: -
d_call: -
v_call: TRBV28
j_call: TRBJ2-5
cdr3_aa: CASIEGEQETQYF
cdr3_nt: TGTGCCAGCATTGAGGGGGAACAAGAGACCCAGTACTTC

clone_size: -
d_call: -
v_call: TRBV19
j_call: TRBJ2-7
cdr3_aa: CASSHAAGGYEQYF
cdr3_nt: TGTGCCAGTAGCCACGCGGCGGGCGGCTACGAGCAGTACTTC

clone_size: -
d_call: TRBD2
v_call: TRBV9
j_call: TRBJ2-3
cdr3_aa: CASSVVSGGSTDTQYF
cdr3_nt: TGTGCCAGCAGCGTAGTTAGCGGGGGGAGCACAGATACGCAGTATTTT

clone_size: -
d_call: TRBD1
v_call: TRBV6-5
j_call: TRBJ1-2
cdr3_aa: CASGGQVGGYTF
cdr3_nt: TGTGCCAGCGGTGGACAGGTCGGAGGCTACACCTTC

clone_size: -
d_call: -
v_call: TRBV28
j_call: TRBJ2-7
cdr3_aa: CASTDAPGQAYEQYF
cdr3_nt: TGTGCCAGCACCGACGCCCCGGGACAAGCCTACGAGCAGTACTTC

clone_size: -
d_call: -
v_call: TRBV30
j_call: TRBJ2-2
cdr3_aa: CAWGTHSGESNTGELFF
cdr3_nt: TGTGCCTGGGGAACCCACTCAGGGGAATCGAACACCGGGGAGCTGTTTTTT

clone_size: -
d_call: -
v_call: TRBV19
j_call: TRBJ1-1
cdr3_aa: CASSIAGAVNTEAFF
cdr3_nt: TGTGCCAGTAGTATCGCAGGGGCGGTGAACACTGAAGCTTTCTTT

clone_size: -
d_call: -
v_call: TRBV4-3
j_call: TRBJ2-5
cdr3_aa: CASSLCPDWRWETQYF
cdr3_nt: TGCGCCAGCAGCCTGTGTCCGGACTGGAGGTGGGAGACCCAGTACTTC

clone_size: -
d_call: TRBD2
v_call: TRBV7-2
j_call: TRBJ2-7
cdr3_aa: CASSLASGMVYEQYF
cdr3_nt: TGTGCCAGCAGCTTAGCCAGCGGGATGGTATACGAGCAGTACTTC

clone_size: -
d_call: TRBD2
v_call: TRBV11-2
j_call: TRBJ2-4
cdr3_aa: CASSLGGRAKNIQYF
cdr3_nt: TGTGCCAGCAGCCTTGGCGGGAGGGCCAAAAACATTCAGTACTTC

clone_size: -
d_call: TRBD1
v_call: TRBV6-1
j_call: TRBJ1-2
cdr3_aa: CASSRTGVNYGYTF
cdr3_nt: TGTGCCAGCAGTCGGACAGGGGTTAACTATGGCTACACCTTC

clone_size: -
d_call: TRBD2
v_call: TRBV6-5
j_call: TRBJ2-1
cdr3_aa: CASSYSRREGNEQFF
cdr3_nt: TGTGCCAGCAGTTACTCGAGGCGGGAGGGGAATGAGCAGTTCTTC

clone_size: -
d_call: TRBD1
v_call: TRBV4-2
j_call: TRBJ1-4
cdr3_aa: CASSTRQGGIEKLFF
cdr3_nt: TGTGCCAGCAGCACCCGACAGGGGGGTATTGAAAAACTGTTTTTT

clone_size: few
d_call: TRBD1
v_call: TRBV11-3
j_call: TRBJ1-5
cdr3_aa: CASSSFLWTGDNQPQHF
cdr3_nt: TGTGCCAGCAGCTCATTCCTCTGGACAGGGGACAATCAGCCCCAGCATTTT

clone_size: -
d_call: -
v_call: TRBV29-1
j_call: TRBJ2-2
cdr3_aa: CSVQGRRTNTGELFF
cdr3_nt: TGCAGCGTTCAGGGCCGACGGACGAACACCGGGGAGCTGTTTTTT

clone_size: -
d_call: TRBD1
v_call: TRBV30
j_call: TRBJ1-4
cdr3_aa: CAWSLVTGLGEKLFF
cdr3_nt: TGTGCCTGGAGCCTAGTGACAGGGTTAGGTGAAAAACTGTTTTTT

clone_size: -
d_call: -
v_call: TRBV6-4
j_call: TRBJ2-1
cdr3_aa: CASSPGRGDTNEQFF
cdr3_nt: TGTGCCAGCAGTCCCGGAAGGGGTGACACAAATGAGCAGTTCTTC

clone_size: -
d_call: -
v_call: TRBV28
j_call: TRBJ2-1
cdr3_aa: CAIQGGGNNEQFF
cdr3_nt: TGTGCCATTCAGGGCGGCGGGAACAATGAGCAGTTCTTC

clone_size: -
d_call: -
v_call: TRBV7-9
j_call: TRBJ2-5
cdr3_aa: CASSLTPGGLETQYF
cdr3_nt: TGTGCCAGCAGCTTAACCCCCGGGGGGCTAGAGACCCAGTACTTC

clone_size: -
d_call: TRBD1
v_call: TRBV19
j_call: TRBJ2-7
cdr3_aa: CASSPFRDSSYEQYF
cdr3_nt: TGTGCCAGTAGTCCCTTCCGGGACAGCTCCTACGAGCAGTACTTC

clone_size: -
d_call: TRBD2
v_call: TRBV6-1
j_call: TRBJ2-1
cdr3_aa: CASSEVNSGGPRNNEQFF
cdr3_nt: TGTGCCAGCAGTGAAGTTAATAGCGGGGGGCCTAGAAACAATGAGCAGTTCTTC

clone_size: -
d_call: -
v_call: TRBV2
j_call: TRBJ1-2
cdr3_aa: CASSDFGAGYGHTF
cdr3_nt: TGTGCCAGCAGTGATTTTGGGGCAGGCTATGGCCACACCTTC

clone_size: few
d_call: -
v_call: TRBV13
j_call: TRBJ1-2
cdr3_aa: CASSSPNQGYGYTF
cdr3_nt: TGTGCCAGCAGCTCCCCGAATCAGGGCTATGGCTACACCTTC

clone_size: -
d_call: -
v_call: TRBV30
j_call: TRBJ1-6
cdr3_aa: CALVPAGASSPLHF
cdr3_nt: TGTGCCTTAGTCCCCGCAGGGGCAAGTTCACCCCTCCACTTT

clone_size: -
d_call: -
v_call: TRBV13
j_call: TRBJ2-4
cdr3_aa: CASSLGRGLAKNIQYF
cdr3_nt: TGTGCCAGCAGCCTAGGACGCGGACTAGCCAAAAACATTCAGTACTTC

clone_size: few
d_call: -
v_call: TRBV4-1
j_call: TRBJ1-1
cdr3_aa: CASSPAIHRGTEAFF
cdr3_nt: TGCGCCAGCAGCCCAGCGATCCATCGGGGTACTGAAGCTTTCTTT

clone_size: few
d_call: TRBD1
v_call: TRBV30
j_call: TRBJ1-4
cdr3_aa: CATGISEKLFF
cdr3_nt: TGCGCGACAGGGATATCTGAAAAACTGTTTTTT

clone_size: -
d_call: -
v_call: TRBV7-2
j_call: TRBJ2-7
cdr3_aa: CASSLKSEQYF
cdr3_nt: TGTGCCAGCAGCTTAAAGAGCGAGCAGTACTTC

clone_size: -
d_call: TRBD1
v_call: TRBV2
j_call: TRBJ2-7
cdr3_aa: CASSQDRASPYEQYF
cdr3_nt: TGTGCCAGCAGCCAAGACAGGGCTTCACCCTACGAGCAGTACTTC